Listed here is a single T cell receptor (beta chain). Its antigen specificity is not known. CCR7+ PD-1- TIGIT- cells were defined as stem-like memory CD8+ T cells (TSTEM). Density gradient separation was used to isolate peripheral blood mononuclear cells from buffy coats of healthy donors. The study enriched total CD8+ T cells through negative magnetic separation using EasySep or MojoSort CD8+ T cell isolation kits. An RNeasy Mini Kit was used to extract total RNA from duplicate vials of around 150,000 sorted CD8+ T cells per subset. The PBMCs were used fresh or after being cryopreserved in fetal bovine serum with roughly 9.5% DMSO. CD8+ T cell subsets were sorted to purity by fluorescence-activated cell sorting on a FACSAria III. TCRdb names NextSeq 550 as the instrument used. A Human TCR Profiling Kit was used to prepare UMI-labeled 5' RACE TCRbeta libraries. Every TCRbeta library was prepared in parallel, with the same number of PCR cycles used for all of the libraries. As for the authors' bioinformatics: The number of functional CDR3beta clonotypes in each TCRbeta library ranged from roughly 2,800 to 20,000. UMI extraction and consensus assembly used MIGEC 1.2.9, requiring at least three reads per UMI. In-frame CDR3beta repertoires were extracted with MiXCR 3.0.3. Each sample was downsampled to 42,000 randomly selected UMIs before diversity metrics were computed in VDJtools 1.2.1. Repertoire overlap metrics D, R and F2 were calculated in VDJtools for the top 3,000 clones of each sample pair. Reprocessed by TCRdb, the reads give a single entry per CDR3 protein sequence, without DNA. TCRdb's processing, not the authors' own work, is the source of the V and J calls. This sample's records show 9,900 or so distinct CDR3 sequences. The ten largest make up about 15% of the sample.

This entry comes from a study of human CD8 memory T cell subsets (dated by TCRdb to about 2020). For the wider study: TCRbeta repertoires of stem-like (TSTEM), progenitor exhausted-like (TPEX) and effector memory CD8+ T cell subsets were compared to assess their clonal relationships. Roughly 6 donors each provided TSTEM, TPEX and effector memory subsets, from which TCRbeta repertoires were obtained. Overall study outcomes, separate from this receptor: Normalized Shannon-Wiener diversity was similarly high in the TSTEM and TPEX subsets, while the effector memory subsets were comparatively less diverse. Based on Chao1 estimates, TSTEM subsets appeared to have greater repertoire diversity than TPEX subsets, which may reflect a broader range of specificities. Clonotypes were shared with effector memory cells by both stem-like subsets, but only minimal overlap was found between TSTEM and TPEX repertoires, suggesting distinct antigen spectra. Only TCRbeta chains were sequenced, and repertoire comparisons rested on five or six donors tested with paired t-tests and Bonferroni correction.

This TCR was sampled from a human donor in good health. The specimen was CD8+ stem-like memory T cells (TSCM and TCM) sorted from PBMCs. According to the study, the label for this sample's cell subset or site signals: stem-like memory CD8 T cells (TSTEM), CCR7+ PD-1- TIGIT-.

This receptor carries the CDR3 CASRGLSGGLDNEQFF. The rearranged chain carries TRBV12-3 or TRBV12-4 and TRBJ2-1; TCRdb designates TRBD2, a call that cannot be tested without DNA. The CDR3 goes from the cysteine to the phenylalanine over 16 residues. DNA is not on record.